A single sample gave rise to the 4 T cell receptor beta chains below, sequenced in a study. TCRdb passed the 5' RACE reads through MiXCR, listing each CDR3 protein once. This repertoire shows roughly 57,000 distinct CDR3 sequences, around 20% found once; its top ten account for about 2.9%. Cells sorted as Tregs were CD4+, CD25+ and CD127-/low. Source material: tumor-infiltrating Tregs sorted from the breast tumor. These receptors came from a female donor with breast cancer.

As concerns this clonotype: This may stem from a read error, because a much larger clone lies one nucleotide away. The V call is TRBV11-2, the J call TRBJ2-3; TRBD2 agrees at 8 bases. CDR3 size: 16 residues. After removal of 5 bases from V and 5 bases from J, the junction contained 12 bases not matched to a gene. Germline CDR1 and CDR2: SGHAT and FQNNGV. In DNA, the CDR3 is TGTGCCAGCAGCCCAGCGGGAGAAATCCGGGGAGATACGCAGTATTTT. Protein: CASSPAGEIRGDTQYF.

This chain uses TRBV30 with TRBJ1-3; D is possibly TRBD1 (5 bases). Trimming took off 8 bases at V and 0 bases at J, with 11 bases between the two ends. Germline V gives CDR1 GTSNPN, CDR2 SVGIG (reference sequence). CDR3 length: 13 residues. CDR3 nucleotide sequence: TGTGCCGGGACCCAGGGCTCTGGAAACACCATATATTTT. It is translated as CAGTQGSGNTIYF.

V usage is TRBV15 and J usage is TRBJ1-5; D gene uncertain. The CDR3 length is 15 residues. Per germline, CDR1 LNHNV and CDR2 YYDKDF (reference sequence). The germline V and J ends were trimmed by 0 bases and 3 bases, with 9 bases remaining between them. The CDR3 sequence is CATSRDLGLNQPQHF. The DNA for the CDR3 is TGTGCCACCAGCAGAGATCTTGGCCTCAATCAGCCCCAGCATTTT.

About this clonotype itself: This may be a read error: a much more frequent sequence differs by one nucleotide. This sequence joins TRBV6-2 or TRBV6-3 and TRBJ1-3; perhaps TRBD1 as D (5 bases). The CDR3 totals 14 residues. Per germline, CDR1 MNHEY and CDR2 SVGEGT. In DNA form, the CDR3 reads TGTGCCAGCAGCCCCGGGGACGTCGGAAACACCACATATTTT. Its protein product is CASSPGDVGNTTYF.